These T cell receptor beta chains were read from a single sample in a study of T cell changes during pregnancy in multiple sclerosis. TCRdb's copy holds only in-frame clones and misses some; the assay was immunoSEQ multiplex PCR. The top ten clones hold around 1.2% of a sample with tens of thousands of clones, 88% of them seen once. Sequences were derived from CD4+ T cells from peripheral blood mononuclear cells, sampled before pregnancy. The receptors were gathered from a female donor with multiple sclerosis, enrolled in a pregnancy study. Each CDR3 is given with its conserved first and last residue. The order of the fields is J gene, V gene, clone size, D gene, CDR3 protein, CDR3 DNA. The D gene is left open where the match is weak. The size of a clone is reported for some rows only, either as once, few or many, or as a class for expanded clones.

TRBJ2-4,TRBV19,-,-,CASSIGLENIQYF,TGTGCCAGTAGTATTGGCCTGGAAAACATTCAGTACTTC
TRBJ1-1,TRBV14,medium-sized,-,CASSRETGSYTEAFF,TGTGCCAGCAGCCGAGAGACAGGTAGTTACACTGAAGCTTTCTTT
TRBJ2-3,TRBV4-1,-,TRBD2,CASNRLAGGNTDTQYF,TGCGCCAGCAACCGACTAGCGGGAGGAAACACAGATACGCAGTATTTT
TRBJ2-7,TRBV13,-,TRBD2,CASSLSHGTSGSREQYF,TGTGCCAGCAGCTTAAGCCACGGGACTAGCGGGAGTCGGGAGCAGTACTTC
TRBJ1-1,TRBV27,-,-,CASSLATYTEAFF,TGTGCCAGCAGTTTAGCCACTTACACTGAAGCTTTCTTT
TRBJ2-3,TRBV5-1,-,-,CASSYRAGTDTQYF,TGCGCCAGCAGCTACAGGGCTGGCACAGATACGCAGTATTTT
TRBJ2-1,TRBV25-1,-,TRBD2,CASSLAGGHYNEQFF,TGTGCCAGCAGTTTAGCGGGAGGACATTACAATGAGCAGTTCTTC
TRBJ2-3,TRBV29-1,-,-,CSATGAKVASGKQGTDTQYF,TGCAGCGCGACAGGGGCTAAGGTGGCTAGCGGGAAACAGGGCACAGATACGCAGTATTTT
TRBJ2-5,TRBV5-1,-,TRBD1,CASRGQGLEVETQYF,TGCGCCAGCAGGGGACAGGGGCTAGAGGTGGAGACCCAGTACTTC
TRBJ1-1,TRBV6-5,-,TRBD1,CASRSGQGDTEAFF,TGTGCCAGCCGTTCGGGACAGGGCGATACTGAAGCTTTCTTT
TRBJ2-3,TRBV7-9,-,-,CASRLGQSTDTQYF,TGTGCCAGCAGATTAGGACAGTCCACAGATACGCAGTATTTT
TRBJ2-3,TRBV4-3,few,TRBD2,CASSHQAASGGTSTDTQYF,TGCGCCAGCAGCCACCAGGCGGCTAGCGGAGGGACTAGCACAGATACGCAGTATTTT
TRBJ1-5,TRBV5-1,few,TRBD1,CASSLGTGINQPQHF,TGCGCCAGCAGCTTGGGGACAGGAATCAATCAGCCCCAGCATTTT
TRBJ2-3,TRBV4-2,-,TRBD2,CASSQGLASDIFTDTQYF,TGTGCCAGCAGCCAAGGACTAGCGTCCGATATCTTCACAGATACGCAGTATTTT
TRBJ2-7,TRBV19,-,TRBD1,CASKGQNPEQYF,TGTGCCAGTAAGGGACAGAATCCCGAGCAGTACTTC
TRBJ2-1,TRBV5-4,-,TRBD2,CASSATSGSGDEQFF,TGTGCCAGCAGCGCGACTAGCGGGAGCGGGGATGAGCAGTTCTTC
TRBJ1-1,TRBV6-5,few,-,CASTKRGSEAFF,TGTGCCAGCACCAAAAGAGGGTCTGAAGCTTTCTTT